Each of the 2 T cell receptor beta chains below was sequenced from the same sample in a study of early T cells in non-severe SARS-CoV-2 infection. TCRdb re-called the 5' RACE reads with MiXCR, one entry per CDR3 protein. The sample has approximately 100,000 distinct CDR3 sequences, 8% to 13% seen once. The sequenced sample was whole blood. The source is an adult who was a healthcare worker with PCR-confirmed SARS-CoV-2 infection or an uninfected control (not recorded which).

This clonotype was observed many times. This chain uses TRBV7-9 with TRBJ2-2, with D possibly being TRBD1 or TRBD2 (5 bases each). The CDR3 has 14 residues. Germline V gene data show CDR1 as SEHNR and CDR2 as FQNEAQ (reference sequence). V dropped 6 bases and J dropped 2 bases, with 10 bases sitting between them. Here the CDR3 DNA reads TGTGCCAGCAGGGGGGTGCCCAACACCGGGGAGCTGTTTTTT. Its translation: CASRGVPNTGELFF.

This clonotype occurred a few times. The chain recombines TRBV12-3 or TRBV12-4 with TRBJ2-7; the D gene is possibly TRBD1 (5 bases). The CDR3 sequence is 15 residues long. Trimming left V 0 bases short and J 2 bases short, with 11 bases between. The CDR3 loop is CASSLAGLLPYEQYF. The CDR3 bases are TGTGCCAGCAGTTTAGCGGGGCTACTTCCCTACGAGCAGTACTTC.